The subject of this entry is one T cell receptor (beta chain). The sample originates from a study of blood T cell repertoires in COVID-19. About the study: Acute-phase and convalescent COVID-19 samples originated in the United States, Italy and Spain. T cells, B-cell-depleted T cells, or PBMCs supplied cDNA or gDNA.

As originally analysed: Reference gene primer amplification gave nucleated cell count estimates. The method was immunoSEQ multiplex PCR; TCRdb's version includes in-frame clones alone and lacks a portion of them. That table is the source of V, J and clone size, and D and trimming were worked out from the DNA. The data show about 220,000 clones, around three quarters seen once. The CDR3 sequence is 13 residues long. The germline CDR1 and CDR2 sequences are SGHNT and YYREEE (reference sequence). Between the trimmed V and J ends, which lost 5 bases and 2 bases, there was a span of 10 bases. This TCR derives from a woman in her sixties or seventies with acute or convalescent COVID-19. The chain joins TRBV5-4 to TRBJ2-5, with D perhaps TRBD1 (5 bases). The sequencing input was peripheral blood. The CDR3 DNA reads as TGTGCCAGCAGAACAGGAACTCAAGAGACCCAGTACTTC. It translates to CASRTGTQETQYF. The whole variable domain, remainder taken from reference TRBV5-4 and TRBJ2-5, is ETGVTQSPTHLIKTRGQQVTLRCSSQSGHNTVSWYQQALGQGPQFIFQYYREEENGRGNFPPRFSGLQFPNYSSELNVNALELDDSALYLCASRTGTQETQYFGPGTRLLVL.